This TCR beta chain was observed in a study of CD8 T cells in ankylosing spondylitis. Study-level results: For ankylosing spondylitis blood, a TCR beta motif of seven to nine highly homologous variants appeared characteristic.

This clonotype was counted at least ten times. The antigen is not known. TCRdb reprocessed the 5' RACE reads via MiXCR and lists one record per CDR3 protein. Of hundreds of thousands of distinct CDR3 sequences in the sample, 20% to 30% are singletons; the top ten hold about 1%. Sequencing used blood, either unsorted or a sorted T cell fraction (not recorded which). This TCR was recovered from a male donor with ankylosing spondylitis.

Written as DNA, the CDR3 is TGTGCCAGCAGCCATACAGGGGCCCTTTGGGGCACTGAAGCTTTCTTT. Protein sequence: CASSHTGALWGTEAFF. The chain uses TRBV11-2 and TRBJ1-1; 7 bases are shared with TRBD1. J gave up 4 bases and V 5 bases, and 13 bases lay outside the gene matches. This CDR3 has 16 amino acids. Looked up from germline, CDR1 is SGHAT and CDR2 is FQNNGV.